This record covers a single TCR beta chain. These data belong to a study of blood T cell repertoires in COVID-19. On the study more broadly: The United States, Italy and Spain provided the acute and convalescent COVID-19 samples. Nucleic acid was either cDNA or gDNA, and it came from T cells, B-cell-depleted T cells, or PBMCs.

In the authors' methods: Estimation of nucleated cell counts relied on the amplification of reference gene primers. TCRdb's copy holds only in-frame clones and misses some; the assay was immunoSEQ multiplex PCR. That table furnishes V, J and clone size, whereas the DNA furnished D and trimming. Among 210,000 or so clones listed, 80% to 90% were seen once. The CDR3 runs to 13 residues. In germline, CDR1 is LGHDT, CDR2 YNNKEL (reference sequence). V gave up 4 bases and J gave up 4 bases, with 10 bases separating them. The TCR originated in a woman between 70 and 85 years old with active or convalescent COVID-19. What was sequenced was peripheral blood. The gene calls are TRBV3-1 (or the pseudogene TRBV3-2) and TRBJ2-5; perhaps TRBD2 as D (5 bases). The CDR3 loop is CASSRNGGETQYF. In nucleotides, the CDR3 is TGTGCCAGCAGCCGGAACGGAGGAGAGACCCAGTACTTC.